One sample yielded the 7 T cell receptor beta chains listed below, sequenced in a study of blood T cells in healthy people across ages. Through a sample-barcoded 5' primer and a J-beta primer mix, a second PCR was run for roughly 6 to 12 cycles. TCRdb passed the 5' RACE reads through MiXCR, listing each CDR3 protein once. Among over a million distinct CDR3 sequences listed, about 40% were seen once. Source material: blood. These TCRs come from a woman between 18 and 30 years old in good health.

This clonotype was recorded at least ten times. CDR3 region: CSVEDREGVTYEQFF. Written as DNA, the CDR3 is TGCAGCGTTGAAGATCGGGAGGGGGTGACCTATGAGCAGTTCTTC. The chain is built from TRBV29-1 and TRBJ2-1, with 8 bases lining up with TRBD2. The CDR3 sequence is 15 residues long. The V segment lost 0 bases and the J segment 8 bases; nucleotides outside the gene matches: 9. The germline gives CDR1 SQVTM, CDR2 ANQGSEA.

This clonotype was counted between two and nine times. The chain combines TRBV28 with TRBJ1-2; the D gene is possibly TRBD1 (5 bases). V was trimmed by 8 bases and J by 2 bases, leaving 18 bases between them. Germline CDR1 is MDHEN and CDR2 is SYDVKM. The CDR3 totals 15 residues. The CDR3 reads CASRIPQGSNYGYTF. The CDR3 DNA is TGTGCCAGCCGGATCCCTCAGGGCTCCAACTATGGCTACACCTTC.

J is TRBJ2-1 and V is TRBV12-3 or TRBV12-4; no firm D call. Trimming pared 4 bases from V and 10 bases from J, leaving 14 bases between. CDR3 length: 13 residues. CDR3 loop: CASSSPPPAEQFF. CDR3 nucleotide sequence: TGTGCCAGCAGTTCCCCCCCCCCGGCGGAGCAGTTCTTC.

The chain carries TRBV12-3 or TRBV12-4 and TRBJ2-3; the D gene is possibly TRBD2 (6 bases). The CDR3 length is 12 residues. Deletions cut 3 bases from V and 7 bases from J, with 8 bases between. CDR3 sequence reads: CASSFGTYTQYF. The CDR3 region has the DNA TGTGCCAGCAGTTTCGGGACTTATACGCAGTATTTT.

The chain has TRBV12-3 or TRBV12-4 and TRBJ1-1, with D tentatively TRBD1 (5 bases). V lost 4 bases and J lost 3, with 12 bases in between. The CDR3 runs to 14 residues. CDR3 sequence: CASSSAPRDTEAFF. The CDR3 bases are TGTGCCAGCAGTTCCGCCCCCAGGGACACTGAAGCTTTCTTT.

This chain uses TRBV6-5 with TRBJ1-4, with D unresolved. The CDR3 has 15 amino acids. Germline V gene data show CDR1 as MNHEY and CDR2 as SVGAGI. Deletions cut 6 bases from V and 5 bases from J, with 16 bases between. The CDR3 sequence: CASSPLGEGNEKLFF. The DNA for the CDR3 is TGTGCCAGCAGCCCCCTGGGAGAAGGAAATGAAAAACTGTTTTTT.

There are a few counts of this clonotype. V usage is TRBV4-2 and J usage is TRBJ2-1, with 8 bases fitting TRBD1. J was trimmed by 3 bases and V by 3 bases; bases with no gene match: 4. Per germline, CDR1 LGHNA and CDR2 YNFKEQ. There are 15 residues in the CDR3. CDR3 in amino acids: CASSQDRVSYNEQFF. Here the CDR3 DNA reads TGTGCCAGCAGCCAGGACAGGGTTAGCTACAATGAGCAGTTCTTC.